The present entry profiles one TCR beta chain with its context. Its antigen remains unidentified. This sample is drawn from a study of T cell responses to AZD1222 COVID-19 vaccine. Study-wide results and caveats: At baseline, seropositivity was found in only a handful of AZD1222 recipients.

This CDR3 region has 18 residues. The J segment lost 7 bases and the V segment lost 3 bases, leaving 11 bases of the junction unmatched. Germline V gene lookup returns CDR1 LGHDT and CDR2 YNNKEL (reference sequence). TCRdb's copy holds only in-frame clones and misses some; the assay was immunoSEQ multiplex PCR. This table has 180,000 or so clones, 90% to 95% appearing once. The specimen was peripheral blood, collected 28 days after the second AZD1222 dose. The source of this sequence is an adult who received the AZD1222 COVID-19 vaccine. The V gene is TRBV3-1 (or the pseudogene TRBV3-2), the J gene TRBJ1-6, with TRBD1 identical over 11 bases. The DNA for the CDR3 is TGTGCCAGCAGCCAGTTCCCGCGGACAGGGGGCATCAATTCACCCCTCCACTTT. Translation gives CASSQFPRTGGINSPLHF.